The sample holds a few counts of the clone carrying this T cell receptor beta chain. The data were obtained in a study of tumor-infiltrating lymphocytes in oesophageal squamous cell carcinoma. CDR3 length: 17 residues. Per the germline V gene, CDR1 is SGHVS and CDR2 is FNYEAQ. V shed 3 bases and J shed 0 bases, with 12 bases lying between them. TCRdb re-called the PCR reads through MiXCR, storing one row per CDR3 protein. The table records some 16,000 distinct CDR3 sequences, more than 50% of them present only once. What was sequenced was esophageal tumor tissue. The chain joins TRBV7-6 to TRBJ2-6, with unresolved D. The origin of this receptor is a male donor with esophageal squamous cell carcinoma. For the CDR3, the DNA is TGTGCCAGCAGCTTCCTACCTACCAGCTCTGGGGCCAACGTCCTGACTTTC. Amino acid sequence: CASSFLPTSSGANVLTF.